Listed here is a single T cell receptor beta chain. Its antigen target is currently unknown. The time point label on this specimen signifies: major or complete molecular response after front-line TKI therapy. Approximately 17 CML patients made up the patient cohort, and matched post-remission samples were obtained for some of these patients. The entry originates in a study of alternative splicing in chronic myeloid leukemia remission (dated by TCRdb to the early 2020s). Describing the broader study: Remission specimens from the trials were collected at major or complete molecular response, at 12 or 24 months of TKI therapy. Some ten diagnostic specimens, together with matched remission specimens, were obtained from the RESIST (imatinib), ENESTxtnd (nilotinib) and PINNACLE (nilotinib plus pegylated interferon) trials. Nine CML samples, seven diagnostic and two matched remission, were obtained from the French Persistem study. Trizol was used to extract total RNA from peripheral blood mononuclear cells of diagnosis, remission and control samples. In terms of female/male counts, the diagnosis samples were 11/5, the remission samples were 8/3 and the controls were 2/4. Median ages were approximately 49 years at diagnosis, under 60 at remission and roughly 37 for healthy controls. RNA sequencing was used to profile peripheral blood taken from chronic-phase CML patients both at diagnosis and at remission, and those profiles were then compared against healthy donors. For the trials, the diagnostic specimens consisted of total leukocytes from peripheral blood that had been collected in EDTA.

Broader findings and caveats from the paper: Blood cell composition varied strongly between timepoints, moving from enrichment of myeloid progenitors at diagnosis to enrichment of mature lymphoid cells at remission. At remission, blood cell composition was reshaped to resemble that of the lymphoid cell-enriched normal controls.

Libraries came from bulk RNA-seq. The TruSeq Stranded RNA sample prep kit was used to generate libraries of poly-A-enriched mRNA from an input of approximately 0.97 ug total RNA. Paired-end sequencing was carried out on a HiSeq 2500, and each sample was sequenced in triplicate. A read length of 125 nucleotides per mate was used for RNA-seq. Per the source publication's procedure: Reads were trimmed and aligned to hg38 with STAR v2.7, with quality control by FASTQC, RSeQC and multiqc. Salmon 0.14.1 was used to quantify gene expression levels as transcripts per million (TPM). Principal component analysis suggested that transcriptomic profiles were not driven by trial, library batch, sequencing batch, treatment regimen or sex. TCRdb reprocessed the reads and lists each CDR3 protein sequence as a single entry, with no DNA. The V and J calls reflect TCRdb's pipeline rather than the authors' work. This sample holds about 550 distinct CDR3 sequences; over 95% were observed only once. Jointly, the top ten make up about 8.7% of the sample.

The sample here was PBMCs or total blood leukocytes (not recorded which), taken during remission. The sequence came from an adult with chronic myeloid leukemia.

The CDR3 is CASSGSREQYF. Recombination joined TRBV7-2 with TRBJ2-7. Including cysteine and phenylalanine, the CDR3 has 11 amino acids. Only the protein is available. CDR1 and CDR2 (SGHTA, FQGNSA) derive from the germline V gene. Reference TRBV7-2 and TRBJ2-7 proteins supply the regions before and after the CDR3; the full variable domain is: GAGVSQSPSNKVTEKGKDVELRCDPISGHTALYWYRQSLGQGLEFLIYFQGNSAPDKSGLPSDRFSAERTGGSVSTLTIQRTQQEDSAVYLCASSGSREQYFGPGTRLTVT.